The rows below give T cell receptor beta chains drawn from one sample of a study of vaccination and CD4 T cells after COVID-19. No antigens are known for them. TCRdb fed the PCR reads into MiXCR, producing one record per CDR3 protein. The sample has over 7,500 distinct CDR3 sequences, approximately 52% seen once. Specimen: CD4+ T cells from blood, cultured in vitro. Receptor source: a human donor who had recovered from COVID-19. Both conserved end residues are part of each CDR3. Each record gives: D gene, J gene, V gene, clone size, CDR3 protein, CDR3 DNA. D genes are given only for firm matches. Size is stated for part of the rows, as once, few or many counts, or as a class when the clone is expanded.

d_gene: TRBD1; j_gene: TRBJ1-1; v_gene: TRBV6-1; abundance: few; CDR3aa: CASSSGTAKLEAFF; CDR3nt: TGTGCCAGCAGCTCTGGGACAGCGAAACTTGAAGCTTTCTTT
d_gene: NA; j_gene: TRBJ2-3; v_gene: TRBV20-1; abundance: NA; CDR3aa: CSAKLPRGGRADTQYF; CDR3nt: TGCAGTGCTAAACTCCCGAGAGGGGGGCGCGCAGATACGCAGTATTTT
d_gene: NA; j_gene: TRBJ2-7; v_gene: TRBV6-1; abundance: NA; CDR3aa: CASSLPRSGGGNEQYF; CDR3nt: TGTGCCAGCAGTCTCCCCCGGTCGGGCGGGGGCAACGAGCAGTACTTC
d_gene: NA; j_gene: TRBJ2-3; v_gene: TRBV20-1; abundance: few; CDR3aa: CSASWGYTDTQYF; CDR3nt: TGCAGTGCTAGCTGGGGATACACAGATACGCAGTATTTT
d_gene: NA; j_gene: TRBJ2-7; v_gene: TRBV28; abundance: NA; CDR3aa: CASRGERGQYF; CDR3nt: TGTGCCAGCAGAGGGGAACGCGGGCAGTACTTC
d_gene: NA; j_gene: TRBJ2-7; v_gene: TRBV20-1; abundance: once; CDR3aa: CSAWDKYEQYF; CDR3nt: TGCAGTGCCTGGGACAAGTACGAGCAGTACTTC
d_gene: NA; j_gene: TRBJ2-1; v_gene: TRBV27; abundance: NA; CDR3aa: CASTFSDRLRKQFF; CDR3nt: TGTGCCAGCACCTTTTCAGACAGGTTAAGGAAGCAGTTCTTC
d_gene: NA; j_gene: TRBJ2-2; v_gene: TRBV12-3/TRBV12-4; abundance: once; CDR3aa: CASSYGRGTGELFF; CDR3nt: TGTGCCAGCAGTTATGGCCGGGGCACCGGGGAGCTGTTTTTT
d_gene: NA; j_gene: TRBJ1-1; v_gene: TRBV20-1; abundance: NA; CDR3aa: CSAGTRNTEAFF; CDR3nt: TGCAGTGCTGGCACAAGGAACACTGAAGCTTTCTTT
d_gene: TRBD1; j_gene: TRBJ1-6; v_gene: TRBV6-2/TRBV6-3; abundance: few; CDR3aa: CASSYSPGQGSPLHF; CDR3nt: TGTGCCAGCAGTTACTCCCCGGGACAGGGCTCACCCCTCCACTTT